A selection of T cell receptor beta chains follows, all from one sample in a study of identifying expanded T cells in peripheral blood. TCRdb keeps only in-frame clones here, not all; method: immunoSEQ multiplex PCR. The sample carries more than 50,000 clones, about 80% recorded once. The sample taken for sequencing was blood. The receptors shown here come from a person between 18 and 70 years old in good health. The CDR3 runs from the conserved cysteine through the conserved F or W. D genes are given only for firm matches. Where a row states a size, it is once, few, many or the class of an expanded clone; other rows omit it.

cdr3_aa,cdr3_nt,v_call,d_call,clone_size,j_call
CASSLTGTTTEAFF,TGTGCCAGCAGTTTAACGGGGACTACTACCGAAGCTTTCTTT,TRBV27,NA,NA,TRBJ1-1
CASSHKAGTVIYNEQFF,TGTGCCAGCAGCCATAAAGCCGGGACAGTGATCTACAATGAGCAGTTCTTC,TRBV7-3,TRBD1,NA,TRBJ2-1
CASSPAGNYGYTF,TGTGCCAGCAGTCCCGCTGGTAACTATGGCTACACCTTC,TRBV6-1,NA,NA,TRBJ1-2
CASGLPPYGGAPRTGELFF,TGTGCTAGTGGTTTGCCGCCTTACGGAGGGGCCCCGAGGACCGGGGAGCTGTTTTTT,TRBV12-5,NA,NA,TRBJ2-2
CASSHETAGYEQYF,TGTGCCAGTAGTCATGAGACGGCGGGTTACGAGCAGTACTTC,TRBV19,NA,NA,TRBJ2-7
CASKRESGELFF,TGTGCCAGCAAGCGGGAGAGCGGGGAGCTGTTTTTT,TRBV6-5,TRBD2,NA,TRBJ2-2
CASSGQIRDTQYF,TGCGCCAGCAGTGGACAGATTAGGGATACGCAGTATTTT,TRBV10-1,NA,once,TRBJ2-3
CASSSPRLARETQYF,TGTGCCAGCAGCTCTCCCCGACTAGCCCGTGAGACCCAGTACTTC,TRBV5-4,TRBD2,NA,TRBJ2-5
CASSQRTSGPPDTQYF,TGTGCCAGCAGCCAACGGACTAGCGGACCCCCAGATACGCAGTATTTT,TRBV7-6,TRBD2,NA,TRBJ2-3
CASSEGTGGLPQHF,TGTGCCAGCAGTGAAGGGACAGGGGGTTTGCCCCAGCATTTT,TRBV6-1,TRBD1,NA,TRBJ1-5
CATSEQGPDQPQHF,TGTGCCACCAGTGAGCAGGGACCAGATCAGCCCCAGCATTTT,TRBV2,NA,NA,TRBJ1-5
CASSSRQGGYQETQYF,TGCGCCAGCAGCTCCCGACAGGGGGGTTACCAAGAGACCCAGTACTTC,TRBV5-1,TRBD1,NA,TRBJ2-5
CASSIGGNTQYF,TGTGCCAGTAGTATTGGCGGAAATACGCAGTATTTT,TRBV19,NA,once,TRBJ2-3
CAWRAQGGGGMHEQFF,TGTGCCTGGAGAGCTCAAGGGGGCGGGGGAATGCATGAGCAGTTCTTC,TRBV30,NA,NA,TRBJ2-1
CASSGKAGLIGDTQYF,TGTGCCAGCAGTGGGAAGGCGGGGCTCATAGGGGATACGCAGTATTTT,TRBV27,NA,NA,TRBJ2-3
CASSVNTGNTIYF,TGTGCCAGCAGCGTGAACACTGGAAACACCATATATTTT,TRBV9,NA,NA,TRBJ1-3
CASSSSSGAYNEQFF,TGTGCCAGCAGCTCCTCTAGCGGAGCGTACAATGAGCAGTTCTTC,TRBV7-2,TRBD2,NA,TRBJ2-1
CASSPQNREVGTEAFF,TGCGCCAGCAGCCCGCAGAACAGGGAGGTGGGAACTGAAGCTTTCTTT,TRBV5-1,NA,NA,TRBJ1-1
CASSVGGQGGYTF,TGTGCCAGCAGTGTCGGGGGGCAGGGAGGCTACACCTTC,TRBV2,NA,NA,TRBJ1-2
CASSLAYPDYGYTF,TGTGCCAGCAGCCTTGCTTATCCCGACTATGGCTACACCTTC,TRBV14,NA,NA,TRBJ1-2
CASRTPGQEHYGYTF,TGTGCCAGCAGAACCCCGGGACAGGAGCACTATGGCTACACCTTC,TRBV28,TRBD1,once,TRBJ1-2
CASRSQLSNGYTF,TGTGCCAGCAGATCACAGTTGTCTAATGGCTACACCTTC,TRBV6-5,NA,NA,TRBJ1-2
CSVDAQGLRTDTQYF,TGCAGCGTTGACGCACAGGGGTTACGCACAGATACGCAGTATTTT,TRBV29-1,TRBD1,NA,TRBJ2-3
CASSLTSGKGNTIYF,TGTGCCAGCAGCTTAACCAGTGGAAAAGGAAACACCATATATTTT,TRBV7-9,NA,NA,TRBJ1-3
CASSVVRRLTGEEENGYTF,TGTGCCAGCAGCGTAGTCCGACGCCTGACAGGGGAGGAGGAGAATGGCTACACCTTC,TRBV9,TRBD1,NA,TRBJ1-2
CATSRDQLVGSYNEQFF,TGTGCCACCAGCAGAGACCAACTAGTGGGGTCCTACAATGAGCAGTTCTTC,TRBV15,NA,NA,TRBJ2-1
CASSEGIGSDTQYF,TGTGCCAGCAGTGAAGGGATCGGGAGTGATACGCAGTATTTT,TRBV6-1,NA,NA,TRBJ2-3
CASSSRKSGTGDGYTF,TGTGCCAGCAGCTCCCGAAAATCCGGGACAGGGGACGGCTACACCTTC,TRBV9,TRBD1,NA,TRBJ1-2
CASSLAGVDNQPQHF,TGTGCCAGCAGCTTGGCCGGGGTTGACAATCAGCCCCAGCATTTT,TRBV4-2,NA,once,TRBJ1-5
CATSSEARNEQFF,TGTGCCACCTCTAGCGAAGCTCGCAATGAGCAGTTCTTC,TRBV4-2,NA,NA,TRBJ2-1
CASSLGTSEAFF,TGCGCCAGCAGCTTGGGCACATCAGAAGCTTTCTTT,TRBV5-1,NA,NA,TRBJ1-1
CASSLAAGGVQPQHF,TGTGCCAGCAGCTTAGCGGCAGGGGGCGTTCAGCCCCAGCATTTT,TRBV7-2,TRBD1,NA,TRBJ1-5
CASSRFAGQIQETQYF,TGTGCCAGCAGCCGATTTGCTGGACAGATCCAAGAGACCCAGTACTTC,TRBV11-3,NA,NA,TRBJ2-5
CASTELLVINQPQHF,TGTGCCAGCACCGAACTTCTCGTGATCAATCAGCCCCAGCATTTT,TRBV6-1,NA,NA,TRBJ1-5
CASSLLTTSTDTQYF,TGCGCCAGCAGCTTGTTAACTACTAGCACAGATACGCAGTATTTT,TRBV5-1,NA,NA,TRBJ2-3
CASSRSGDEQFF,TGTGCCAGCAGCCGTAGCGGCGATGAGCAGTTCTTC,TRBV11-2,NA,NA,TRBJ2-1
CASSFSSGSAYEQYF,TGTGCCAGCAGCTTTTCTAGCGGGAGCGCCTACGAGCAGTACTTC,TRBV11-3,TRBD2,NA,TRBJ2-7
CASSERDISSYEQYF,TGTGCCAGCAGTGAACGGGACATTAGCTCCTACGAGCAGTACTTC,TRBV2,NA,once,TRBJ2-7
CASSIRQGMNTGELFF,TGTGCCAGCAGCATACGACAGGGAATGAACACCGGGGAGCTGTTTTTT,TRBV7-2,TRBD1,NA,TRBJ2-2
CATPAWDPLNSPYNEQFF,TGTGCCACCCCAGCTTGGGACCCTCTCAATAGCCCCTACAATGAGCAGTTCTTC,TRBV5-6,NA,NA,TRBJ2-1
CASSLGTDHSNQPQHF,TGTGCCAGCAGCCTAGGGACAGATCATAGCAATCAGCCCCAGCATTTT,TRBV5-8,TRBD1,NA,TRBJ1-5
CASSHRAGTGGSPLHF,TGTGCCAGCAGCCATAGAGCCGGGACAGGGGGCTCACCCCTCCACTTT,TRBV7-2,TRBD1,once,TRBJ1-6
CASGGPWNTEAFF,TGTGCCTCGGGGGGTCCATGGAACACTGAAGCTTTCTTT,TRBV30,NA,NA,TRBJ1-1
CASSLGGFGSPLHF,TGTGCCAGCAGTCTAGGGGGCTTCGGTTCACCCCTCCACTTT,TRBV25-1,TRBD1,NA,TRBJ1-6
CASSLTSGGSFF,TGTGCCAGCAGCTTAACTAGCGGGGGGTCCTTCTTC,TRBV7-9,TRBD2,NA,TRBJ2-1
CASSAGGQSYNEQFF,TGTGCCAGCAGCGCGGGAGGGCAATCCTACAATGAGCAGTTCTTC,TRBV11-3,TRBD2,NA,TRBJ2-1
CASNGQGDYGYTF,TGTGCCAGCAACGGACAGGGCGACTATGGCTACACCTTC,TRBV27,TRBD1,once,TRBJ1-2
CASSLTSGGYQETQYF,TGTGCCAGCAGCTTAACTAGCGGGGGTTACCAAGAGACCCAGTACTTC,TRBV7-3,TRBD2,NA,TRBJ2-5
CASSLAAQYEQYF,TGTGCCAGCAGCTTGGCGGCCCAATACGAGCAGTACTTC,TRBV5-4,NA,NA,TRBJ2-7
CASSPGASFSEAFF,TGTGCCAGCAGCCCTGGAGCGTCTTTTTCTGAAGCTTTCTTT,TRBV5-6,NA,few,TRBJ1-1